This T cell receptor beta chain was identified in a study of blood T cell repertoires in COVID-19. Study as a whole: Acute-phase and convalescent COVID-19 samples originated in the United States, Italy and Spain. PBMCs, B-cell-depleted T cells, or T cells provided the cDNA or gDNA that made up the material.

The CDR3 sequence is 16 residues long. Germline CDR1 reads SGHVS; CDR2 reads FQNEAQ. V shed 5 bases and J 4 bases; nucleotides not matched to a gene: 8. In the original workflow: Reference gene primers were amplified, and this amplification served to estimate nucleated cell counts. Assay: immunoSEQ multiplex PCR; the TCRdb copy retains only in-frame clones and omits some. The DNA gave D and trimming, while V, J and clone size come from that table. The table includes 75,000 to 95,000 clones, around 80% detected once. The chain employs TRBV7-8 and TRBJ1-5; 10 bases agree with TRBD1. This clonotype was obtained from a man in his 60s with acute or convalescent COVID-19. Specimen: peripheral blood. CDR3 DNA: TGTGCCAGCAGCCCCTTAAGGGGACAGGGGAATCAGCCCCAGCATTTT. Translating it yields CASSPLRGQGNQPQHF.